These T cell receptor beta chains were read from a single sample in a study of cytomegalovirus exposure and HLA in healthy donors. Profiled with immunoSEQ multiplex PCR; TCRdb holds only in-frame clones, not every one. The profile shows about 160,000 clones, about 83% of them singletons. The material sequenced was PBMCs. Receptors were obtained from a woman aged 25 to 39 in good health and CMV-seronegative. CDR3s include the opening cysteine and the closing phenylalanine or tryptophan. The order of the fields is D gene, J gene, V gene, clone size, CDR3 length, CDR3 protein, CDR3 DNA. A D gene is named only where the DNA matches it firmly. Only part of the rows carry a size: once, few, many, or a class if the clone is expanded.

D: TRBD2
J: TRBJ2-7
V: TRBV28
size: -
length: 17
CDR3: CASSQFGLAGDSYEQYF
DNA: TGTGCCAGCAGTCAGTTCGGACTAGCGGGTGACTCCTACGAGCAGTACTTC

D: TRBD1
J: TRBJ2-3
V: TRBV10-3
size: -
length: 14
CDR3: CAIRRQGSTDTQYF
DNA: TGTGCCATCAGGAGACAGGGAAGCACAGATACGCAGTATTTT

D: TRBD2
J: TRBJ2-1
V: TRBV11-3
size: few
length: 15
CDR3: CASSLSGRADNEQFF
DNA: TGTGCCAGCAGCTTAAGCGGGAGGGCAGACAATGAGCAGTTCTTC

D: TRBD2
J: TRBJ2-5
V: TRBV7-7
size: -
length: 15
CDR3: CASSLGLAGVETQYF
DNA: TGTGCCAGCAGCTTGGGTCTAGCGGGGGTGGAGACCCAGTACTTC

D: TRBD1
J: TRBJ1-1
V: TRBV28
size: once
length: 14
CDR3: CASSLQGGKTEAFF
DNA: TGTGCCAGCAGCTTACAGGGGGGAAAGACTGAAGCTTTCTTT

D: -
J: TRBJ2-7
V: TRBV27
size: -
length: 15
CDR3: CASSPRGVPPGEQYF
DNA: TGTGCCAGCAGCCCAAGGGGCGTCCCTCCTGGGGAGCAGTACTTC

D: -
J: TRBJ2-7
V: TRBV5-5
size: -
length: 15
CDR3: CASSLRGGVEYEQYF
DNA: TGTGCCAGCAGCTTGAGGGGGGGGGTTGAGTACGAGCAGTACTTC

D: TRBD1
J: TRBJ1-5
V: TRBV10-3
size: -
length: 14
CDR3: CAISAGQGGQPQHF
DNA: TGTGCCATCAGTGCAGGACAGGGCGGCCAGCCCCAGCATTTT

D: TRBD1
J: TRBJ2-6
V: TRBV5-1
size: once
length: 16
CDR3: CASSLAGGSGANVLTF
DNA: TGCGCCAGCAGCTTGGCAGGGGGCTCTGGGGCCAACGTCCTGACTTTC

D: -
J: TRBJ2-5
V: TRBV9
size: -
length: 11
CDR3: CASSTPGTQYF
DNA: TGTGCCAGCAGCACCCCGGGGACCCAGTACTTC

D: -
J: TRBJ1-3
V: TRBV5-4
size: -
length: 17
CDR3: CASSLGSGGFSGNTIYF
DNA: TGTGCCAGCAGCTTGGGTTCGGGGGGCTTTTCGGGAAACACCATATATTTT

D: -
J: TRBJ1-2
V: TRBV19
size: -
length: 13
CDR3: CASSTTANGGYTF
DNA: TGTGCCAGTAGTACTACAGCCAACGGTGGCTACACCTTC

D: TRBD2
J: TRBJ2-3
V: TRBV7-7
size: -
length: 15
CDR3: CASSYGDYLTDTQYF
DNA: TGTGCCAGCAGCTACGGGGACTACCTCACAGATACGCAGTATTTT

D: TRBD2
J: TRBJ2-7
V: TRBV6-1
size: -
length: 18
CDR3: CASSARLAGLLSSYEQYF
DNA: TGTGCCAGCAGTGCTCGACTAGCGGGGTTACTAAGCTCCTACGAGCAGTACTTC

D: TRBD1
J: TRBJ1-4
V: TRBV5-1
size: -
length: 15
CDR3: CASSLGTGGNEKLFF
DNA: TGCGCCAGCAGCCTCGGGACAGGGGGTAATGAAAAACTGTTTTTT

D: -
J: TRBJ1-3
V: TRBV4-1
size: once
length: 13
CDR3: CASSPWGGNTIYF
DNA: TGCGCCAGCAGCCCCTGGGGGGGGAACACCATATATTTT

D: TRBD1
J: TRBJ2-7
V: TRBV5-1
size: -
length: 14
CDR3: CASGPGQGRFEQYF
DNA: TGCGCCAGCGGACCGGGACAGGGGAGGTTCGAGCAGTACTTC

D: -
J: TRBJ1-5
V: TRBV19
size: -
length: 12
CDR3: CASRRPGGPQHF
DNA: TGTGCCAGTAGACGACCGGGTGGGCCCCAGCATTTT

D: TRBD1
J: TRBJ1-1
V: TRBV27
size: -
length: 13
CDR3: CASRSGTGTEAFF
DNA: TGTGCCAGCAGGTCCGGGACAGGGACTGAAGCTTTCTTT

D: TRBD1
J: TRBJ1-2
V: TRBV5-4
size: -
length: 15
CDR3: CASSSLTGGGYGYTF
DNA: TGTGCCAGCAGCTCTCTGACAGGGGGCGGCTATGGCTACACCTTC

D: TRBD2
J: TRBJ2-1
V: TRBV10-2
size: -
length: 15
CDR3: CASSVAGGIYNEQFF
DNA: TGCGCCAGCAGCGTAGCGGGGGGGATCTACAATGAGCAGTTCTTC

D: TRBD1
J: TRBJ1-1
V: TRBV5-1
size: -
length: 18
CDR3: CASSLAIGRGQGGTEAFF
DNA: TGCGCCAGCAGCTTGGCCATTGGCAGGGGGCAAGGTGGCACTGAAGCTTTCTTT

D: TRBD1
J: TRBJ2-1
V: TRBV10-1
size: -
length: 11
CDR3: CASSEDRVLFF
DNA: TGCGCCAGCAGTGAGGACAGGGTGCTGTTCTTC

D: -
J: TRBJ2-7
V: TRBV5-1
size: -
length: 14
CDR3: CASRSQGSRIEQYF
DNA: TGCGCCAGCAGGTCCCAGGGCTCTAGGATTGAGCAGTACTTC

D: TRBD1
J: TRBJ1-1
V: TRBV28
size: -
length: 15
CDR3: CASSPGQLLNTEAFF
DNA: TGTGCCAGCAGTCCGGGACAGCTACTGAACACTGAAGCTTTCTTT

D: -
J: TRBJ1-2
V: TRBV19
size: -
length: 15
CDR3: CASSVTALNSNGYTF
DNA: TGTGCCAGTAGTGTGACAGCACTCAATTCTAATGGCTACACCTTC

D: -
J: TRBJ2-7
V: TRBV29-1
size: -
length: 14
CDR3: CSVEGGQNSYEQYF
DNA: TGCAGCGTTGAAGGTGGACAGAACTCCTACGAGCAGTACTTC

D: -
J: TRBJ2-7
V: TRBV4-1
size: -
length: 11
CDR3: CASSQDREQYF
DNA: TGCGCCAGCAGCCAGGACAGAGAGCAGTACTTC